These T cell receptor beta chains were read from a single sample in a study of blood T cell repertoires in COVID-19. Generated by immunoSEQ multiplex PCR, the TCRdb table keeps only in-frame clones and is missing some. The data show roughly 200,000 clones, with about 86% seen just once and 8.5% to 10% held by the top ten. Material: peripheral blood. The receptors stem from a man aged 40-49 years with active or convalescent COVID-19. CDR3s include the opening cysteine and the closing phenylalanine or tryptophan.

TRBV5-1	TRBJ1-6	CASSTLTGGNNSPLHF
TRBV24-1	TRBJ1-1	CATSDERRETEAFF
TRBV6-6	TRBJ1-6	CASSYDRYNSPLHF
TRBV7-2	TRBJ2-7	CASSLDGDEQYF
TRBV6-6	TRBJ1-3	CASSYWGGSGNTIYF
TRBV19	TRBJ2-7	CASSSTGGPYEQYF
TRBV7-7	TRBJ2-5	CASSPQDRGRETQYF
TRBV10-3	TRBJ2-5	CAITWDRGRETQYF
TRBV19	TRBJ2-2	CASSPYTGELFF
TRBV4-1	TRBJ1-5	CASSQVGGVQPQHF
TRBV2	TRBJ2-1	CASSRAGDSYNEQFF
TRBV5-4	TRBJ2-2	CASSLGGGAGGELFF
TRBV14	TRBJ1-6	CASSQGQGLGSPLHF
TRBV25-1	TRBJ2-2	CASGGGRPGELFF
TRBV30	TRBJ1-4	CAWSVRELKEKLFF
TRBV4-2	TRBJ1-4	CASSQDKGAGGGEKLFF
TRBV5-6	TRBJ1-2	CASSLGQWGDYGYTF
TRBV14	TRBJ2-7	CASSRQPVGEQYF
TRBV5-5	TRBJ1-2	CASSTRQGAPNGYTF
TRBV6-5	TRBJ1-2	CASSGTGGFGYTF
TRBV9	TRBJ2-7	CASSPQRGGYEQYF
TRBV4-1	TRBJ2-3	CASSQLGGQGLPDTQYF
TRBV28	TRBJ2-2	CASSRGGSTGELFF
TRBV13	TRBJ1-2	CASSFGTNGDGYTF
TRBV24-1	TRBJ2-2	CATNPGWANTGELFF
TRBV30	TRBJ2-2	CAWSDRVELFF
TRBV18	TRBJ2-7	CASSPGQGITYEQYF
TRBV30	TRBJ2-5	CAWSVKGLGTQYF
TRBV5-4	TRBJ1-1	CASSLANSQSNTEAFF
TRBV6-5	TRBJ2-4	CATQNRGRENIQYF
TRBV5-1	TRBJ2-3	CASGSASGPRDTQYF
TRBV6-2/TRBV6-3	TRBJ2-5	CASSYSDRGETQYF
TRBV9	TRBJ1-3	CASSAQGEGNTIYF
TRBV5-5	TRBJ2-2	CASASGNGELFF
TRBV30	TRBJ1-2	CANLGWQGARGYTF
TRBV27	TRBJ1-1	CASRQNPGLINTEAFF
TRBV10-3	TRBJ1-5	CAISDRGSNQPQHF
TRBV7-2	TRBJ2-1	CASSLVGLYNEQFF
TRBV30	TRBJ1-2	CAWSDSPGVYTF
TRBV5-6	TRBJ1-1	CASSFRTGANTEAFF
TRBV18	TRBJ2-5	CASSPPAQTKTQYF
TRBV11-2	TRBJ2-2	CASSQQKNTGELFF
TRBV7-3	TRBJ2-3	CASSLGLAEYTDTQYF
TRBV7-9	TRBJ1-2	CASSRDSYGYTF